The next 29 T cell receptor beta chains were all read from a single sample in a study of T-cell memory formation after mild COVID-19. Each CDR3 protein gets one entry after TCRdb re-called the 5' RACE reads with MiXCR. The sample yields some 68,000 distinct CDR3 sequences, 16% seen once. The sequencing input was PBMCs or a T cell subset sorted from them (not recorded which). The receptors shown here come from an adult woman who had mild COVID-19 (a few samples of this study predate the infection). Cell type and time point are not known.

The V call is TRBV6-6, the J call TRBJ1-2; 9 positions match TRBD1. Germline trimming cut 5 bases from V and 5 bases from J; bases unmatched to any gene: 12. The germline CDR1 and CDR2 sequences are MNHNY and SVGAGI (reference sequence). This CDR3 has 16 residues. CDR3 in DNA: TGTGCCAGCAGTACCTCCCGTGCAGGACAGGGGTATGGCTACACCTTC. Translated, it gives CASSTSRAGQGYGYTF.

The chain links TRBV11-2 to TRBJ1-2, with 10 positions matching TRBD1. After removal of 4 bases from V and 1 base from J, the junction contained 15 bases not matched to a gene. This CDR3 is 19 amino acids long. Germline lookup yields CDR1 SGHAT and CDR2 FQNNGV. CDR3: CASSSNSWDRGSNNYGYTF. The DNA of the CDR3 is TGTGCCAGCAGCTCGAACAGTTGGGACAGGGGTAGCAATAACTATGGCTACACCTTC. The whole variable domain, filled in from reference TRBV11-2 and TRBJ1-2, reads EAGVAQSPRYKIIEKRQSVAFWCNPISGHATLYWYQQILGQGPKLLIQFQNNGVVDDSQLPKDRFSAERLKGVDSTLKIQPAKLEDSAVYLCASSSNSWDRGSNNYGYTFGSGTRLTVV.

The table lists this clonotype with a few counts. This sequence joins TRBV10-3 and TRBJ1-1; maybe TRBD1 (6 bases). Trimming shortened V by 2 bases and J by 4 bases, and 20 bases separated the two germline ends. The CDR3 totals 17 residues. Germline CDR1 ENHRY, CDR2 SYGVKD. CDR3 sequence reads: CAISEPSGGKGGTEAFF. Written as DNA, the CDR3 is TGTGCCATCAGTGAGCCTAGTGGGGGAAAGGGGGGCACTGAAGCTTTCTTT.

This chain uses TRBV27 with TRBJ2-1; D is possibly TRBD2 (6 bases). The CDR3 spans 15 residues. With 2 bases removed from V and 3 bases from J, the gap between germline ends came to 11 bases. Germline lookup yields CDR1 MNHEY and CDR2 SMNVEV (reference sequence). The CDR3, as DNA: TGTGCCAGCAGTTTAGCGGGAAACGACTACAATGAGCAGTTCTTC. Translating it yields CASSLAGNDYNEQFF.

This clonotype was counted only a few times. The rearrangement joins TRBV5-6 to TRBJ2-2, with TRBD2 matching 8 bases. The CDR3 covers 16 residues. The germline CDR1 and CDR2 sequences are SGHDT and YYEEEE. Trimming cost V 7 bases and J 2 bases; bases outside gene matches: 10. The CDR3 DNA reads TGTGCCAGCGGTCGGGGGGGACACTTCAACACCGGGGAGCTGTTTTTT. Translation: CASGRGGHFNTGELFF.

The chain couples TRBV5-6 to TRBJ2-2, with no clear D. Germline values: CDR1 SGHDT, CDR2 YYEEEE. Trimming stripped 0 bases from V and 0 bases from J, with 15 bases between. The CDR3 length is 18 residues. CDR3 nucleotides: TGTGCCAGCAGCTTGGTCGTGTTTTCAGAAACGAACACCGGGGAGCTGTTTTTT. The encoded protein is CASSLVVFSETNTGELFF.

This CDR3 is CASSPRDRAYEQYF. CDR3 nucleotide sequence: TGTGCCAGCAGCCCCCGGGACAGGGCCTACGAGCAGTACTTC. This sequence joins TRBV9 and TRBJ2-7; 9 nucleotides align to TRBD1. After removal of 4 bases from V and 2 bases from J, the junction contained 4 bases not matched to a gene. CDR1 is SGDLS, CDR2 YYNGEE, per germline. CDR3 length: 14 amino acids.

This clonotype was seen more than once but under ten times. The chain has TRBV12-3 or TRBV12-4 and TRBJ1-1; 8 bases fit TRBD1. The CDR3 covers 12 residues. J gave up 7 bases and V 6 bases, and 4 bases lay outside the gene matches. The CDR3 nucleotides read TGTGCCAGCAGGCAGGGGGCCGGTGAAGCTTTCTTT. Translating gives CASRQGAGEAFF.

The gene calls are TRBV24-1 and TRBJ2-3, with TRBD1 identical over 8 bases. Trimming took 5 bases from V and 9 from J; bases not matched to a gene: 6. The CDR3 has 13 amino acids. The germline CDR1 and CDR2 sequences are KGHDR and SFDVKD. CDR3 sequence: CATSVQGATTQYF. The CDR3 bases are TGTGCCACCAGTGTTCAGGGGGCGACGACGCAGTATTTT.

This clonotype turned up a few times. CDR3 coding DNA: TGCAGTGTCACGAGGGGCGGGGTTTCCTACAATGAGCAGTTCTTC. This gives the protein CSVTRGGVSYNEQFF. The rearrangement uses TRBV20-1 and TRBJ2-1; a weak D match, TRBD2 (6 bases). Germline V lookup: CDR1 DFQATT, CDR2 SNEGSKA (reference sequence). The V and J ends lost 7 bases and 1 base respectively, with 17 bases between them. The CDR3 length is 15 residues.

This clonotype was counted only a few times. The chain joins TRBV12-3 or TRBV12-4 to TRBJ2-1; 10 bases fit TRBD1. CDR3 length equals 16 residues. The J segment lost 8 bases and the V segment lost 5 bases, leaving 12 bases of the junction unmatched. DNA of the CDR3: TGTGCCAGCAGTAGCATCGACAGGGGGCGCTTGGATGAGCAGTTCTTC. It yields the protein CASSSIDRGRLDEQFF.

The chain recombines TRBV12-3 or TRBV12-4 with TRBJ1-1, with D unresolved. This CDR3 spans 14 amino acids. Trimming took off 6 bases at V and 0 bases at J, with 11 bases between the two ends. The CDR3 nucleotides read TGTGCCAGCAGCGTCGGACGGGTGAACACTGAAGCTTTCTTT. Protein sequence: CASSVGRVNTEAFF.

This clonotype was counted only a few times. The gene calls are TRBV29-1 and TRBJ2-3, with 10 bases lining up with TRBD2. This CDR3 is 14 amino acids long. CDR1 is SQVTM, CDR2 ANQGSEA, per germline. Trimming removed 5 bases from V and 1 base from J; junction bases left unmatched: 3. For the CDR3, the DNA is TGCAGCGTTTCAAGCGGGAGGGGCACAGATACGCAGTATTTT. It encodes CSVSSGRGTDTQYF.

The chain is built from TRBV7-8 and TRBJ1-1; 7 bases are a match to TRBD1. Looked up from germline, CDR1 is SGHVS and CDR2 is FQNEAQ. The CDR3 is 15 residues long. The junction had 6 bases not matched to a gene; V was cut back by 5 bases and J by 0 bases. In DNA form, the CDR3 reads TGTGCCAGCAGCCCCGGGACAGTGATGAACACTGAAGCTTTCTTT. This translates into CASSPGTVMNTEAFF.

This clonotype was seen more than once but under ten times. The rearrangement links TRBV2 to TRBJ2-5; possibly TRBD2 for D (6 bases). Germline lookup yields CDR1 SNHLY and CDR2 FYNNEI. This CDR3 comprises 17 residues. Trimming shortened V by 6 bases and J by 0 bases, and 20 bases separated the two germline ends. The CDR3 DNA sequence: TGTGCCAGCAGGGACTTTAAGAGCGGAGGGGACCAAGAGACCCAGTACTTC. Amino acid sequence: CASRDFKSGGDQETQYF.

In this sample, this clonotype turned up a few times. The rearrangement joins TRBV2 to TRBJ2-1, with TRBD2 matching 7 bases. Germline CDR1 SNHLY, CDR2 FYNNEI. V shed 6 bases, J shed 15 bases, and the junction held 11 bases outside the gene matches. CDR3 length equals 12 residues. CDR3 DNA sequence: TGTGCCAGCAGACCCACCGGGAGGCAGTCGTTCTTC. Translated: CASRPTGRQSFF.

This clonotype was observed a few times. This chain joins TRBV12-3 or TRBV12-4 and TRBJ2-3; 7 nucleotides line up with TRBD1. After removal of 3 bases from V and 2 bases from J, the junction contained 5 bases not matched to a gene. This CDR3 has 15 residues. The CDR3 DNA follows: TGTGCCAGCAGTTTGGACAGGTCCTTCACAGATACGCAGTATTTT. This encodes CASSLDRSFTDTQYF.

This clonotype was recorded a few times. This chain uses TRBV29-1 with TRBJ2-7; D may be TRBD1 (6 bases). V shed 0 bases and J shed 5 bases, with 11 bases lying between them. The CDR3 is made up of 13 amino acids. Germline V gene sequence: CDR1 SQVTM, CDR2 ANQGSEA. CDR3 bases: TGCAGCGTTGAAGACACAGGGTTTCACGAGCAGTACTTC. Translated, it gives CSVEDTGFHEQYF.

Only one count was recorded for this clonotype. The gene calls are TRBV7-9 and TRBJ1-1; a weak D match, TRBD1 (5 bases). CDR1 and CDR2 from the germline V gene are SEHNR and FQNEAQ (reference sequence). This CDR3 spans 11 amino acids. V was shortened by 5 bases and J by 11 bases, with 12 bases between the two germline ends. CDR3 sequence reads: CASSPGVLAFF. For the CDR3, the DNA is TGTGCCAGCAGCCCGGGGGTTCTTGCTTTCTTT.

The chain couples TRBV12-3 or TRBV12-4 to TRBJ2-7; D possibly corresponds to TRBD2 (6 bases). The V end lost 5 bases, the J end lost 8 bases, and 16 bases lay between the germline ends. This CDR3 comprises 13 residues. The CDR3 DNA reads TGTGCCAGCAGTCCCCTCGGGGGTAAGCAGCAGTACTTC. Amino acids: CASSPLGGKQQYF.

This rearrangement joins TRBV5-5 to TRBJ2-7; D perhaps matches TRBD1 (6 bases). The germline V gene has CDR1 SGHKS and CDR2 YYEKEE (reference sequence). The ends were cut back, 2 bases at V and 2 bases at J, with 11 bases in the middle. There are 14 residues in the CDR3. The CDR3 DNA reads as TGTGCCAGCAGCTTTACGGACAGTCCCTACGAGCAGTACTTC. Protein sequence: CASSFTDSPYEQYF. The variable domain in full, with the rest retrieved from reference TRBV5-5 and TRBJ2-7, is DAGVTQSPTHLIKTRGQQVTLRCSPISGHKSVSWYQQVLGQGPQFIFQYYEKEERGRGNFPDRFSARQFPNYSSELNVNALLLGDSALYLCASSFTDSPYEQYFGPGTRLTVT.

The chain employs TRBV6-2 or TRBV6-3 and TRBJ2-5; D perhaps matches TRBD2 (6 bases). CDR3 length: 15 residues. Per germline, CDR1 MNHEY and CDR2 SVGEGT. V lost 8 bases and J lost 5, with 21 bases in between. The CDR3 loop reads CASPWPVVAGETQYF. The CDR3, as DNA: TGTGCCAGCCCCTGGCCGGTTGTTGCGGGGGAGACCCAGTACTTC.

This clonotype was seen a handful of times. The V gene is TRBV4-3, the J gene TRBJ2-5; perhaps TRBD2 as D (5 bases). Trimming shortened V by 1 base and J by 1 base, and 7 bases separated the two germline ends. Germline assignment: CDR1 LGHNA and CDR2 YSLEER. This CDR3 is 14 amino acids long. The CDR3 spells CASSQAGGQETQYF. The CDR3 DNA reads TGCGCCAGCAGCCAAGCAGGAGGCCAAGAGACCCAGTACTTC.

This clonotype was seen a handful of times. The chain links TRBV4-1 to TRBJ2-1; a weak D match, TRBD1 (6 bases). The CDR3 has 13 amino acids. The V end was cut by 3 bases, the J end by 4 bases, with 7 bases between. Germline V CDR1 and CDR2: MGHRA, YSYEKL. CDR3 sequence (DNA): TGCGCCAGCAGCCAGACAGGTTACAATGAGCAGTTCTTC. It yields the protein CASSQTGYNEQFF.

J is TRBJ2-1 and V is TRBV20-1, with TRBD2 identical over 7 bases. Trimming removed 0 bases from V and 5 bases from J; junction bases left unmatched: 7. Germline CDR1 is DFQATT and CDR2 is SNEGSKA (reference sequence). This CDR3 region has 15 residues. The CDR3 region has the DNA TGCAGTGCTAGAGATCCGGGAGGCTCAGACAATGAGCAGTTCTTC. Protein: CSARDPGGSDNEQFF.

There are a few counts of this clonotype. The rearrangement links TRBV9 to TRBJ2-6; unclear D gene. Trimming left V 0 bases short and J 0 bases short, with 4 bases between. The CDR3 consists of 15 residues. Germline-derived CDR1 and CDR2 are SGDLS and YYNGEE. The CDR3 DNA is TGTGCCAGCAGCGTAGAGAACTCTGGGGCCAACGTCCTGACTTTC. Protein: CASSVENSGANVLTF.

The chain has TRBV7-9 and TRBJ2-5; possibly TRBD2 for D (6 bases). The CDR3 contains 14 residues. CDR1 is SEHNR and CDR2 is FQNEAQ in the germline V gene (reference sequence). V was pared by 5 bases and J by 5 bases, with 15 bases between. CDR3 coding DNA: TGTGCCAGCAGCGCACGGGGGACTGTGGAGACCCAGTACTTC. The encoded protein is CASSARGTVETQYF.

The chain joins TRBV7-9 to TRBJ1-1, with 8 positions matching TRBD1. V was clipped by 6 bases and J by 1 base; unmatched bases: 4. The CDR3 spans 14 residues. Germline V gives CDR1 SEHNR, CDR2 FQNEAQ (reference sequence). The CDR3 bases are TGTGCCAGCAGACCAGACAGGGGGAACACTGAAGCTTTCTTT. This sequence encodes CASRPDRGNTEAFF.

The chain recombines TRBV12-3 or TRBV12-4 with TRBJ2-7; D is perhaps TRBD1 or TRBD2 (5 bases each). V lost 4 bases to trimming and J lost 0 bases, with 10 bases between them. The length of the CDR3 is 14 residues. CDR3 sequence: CASSWDGGSYEQYF. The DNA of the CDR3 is TGTGCCAGCAGTTGGGACGGAGGCTCCTACGAGCAGTACTTC.